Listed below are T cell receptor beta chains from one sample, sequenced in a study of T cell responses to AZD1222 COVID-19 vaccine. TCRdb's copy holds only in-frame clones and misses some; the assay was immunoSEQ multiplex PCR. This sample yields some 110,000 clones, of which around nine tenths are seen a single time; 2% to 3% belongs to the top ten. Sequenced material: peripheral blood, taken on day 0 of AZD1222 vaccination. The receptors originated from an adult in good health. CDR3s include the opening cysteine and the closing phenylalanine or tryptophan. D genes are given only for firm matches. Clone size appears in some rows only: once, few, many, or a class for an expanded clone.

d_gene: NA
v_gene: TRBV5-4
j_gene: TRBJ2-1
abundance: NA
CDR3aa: CASSFIGQARFF
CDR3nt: TGTGCCAGCAGCTTCATTGGGCAAGCCCGGTTCTTC

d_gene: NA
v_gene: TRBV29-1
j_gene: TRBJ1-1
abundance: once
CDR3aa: CSVEIGRGTEAFF
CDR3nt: TGCAGCGTTGAAATCGGTAGGGGCACTGAAGCTTTCTTT

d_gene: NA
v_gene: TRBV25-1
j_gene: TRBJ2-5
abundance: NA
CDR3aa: CASSAVLPGETQYF
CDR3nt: TGTGCCAGCAGTGCAGTCCTCCCTGGGGAGACCCAGTACTTC

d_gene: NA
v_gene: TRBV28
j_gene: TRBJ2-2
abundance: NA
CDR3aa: CASSRPWAVLTGELFF
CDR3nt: TGTGCCAGCTCGCGACCTTGGGCGGTCCTGACCGGGGAGCTGTTTTTT

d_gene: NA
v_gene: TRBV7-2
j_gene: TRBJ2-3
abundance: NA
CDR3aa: CASSLGGLGSDTQYF
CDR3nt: TGTGCCAGCAGCCTAGGGGGACTGGGCTCGGATACGCAGTATTTT

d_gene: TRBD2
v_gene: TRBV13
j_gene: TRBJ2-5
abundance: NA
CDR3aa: CASSSGLARETQYF
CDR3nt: TGTGCCAGCAGCTCGGGACTAGCCCGGGAGACCCAGTACTTC

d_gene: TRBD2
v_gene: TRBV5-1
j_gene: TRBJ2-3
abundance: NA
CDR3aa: CASSYEGLAGGTDTQYF
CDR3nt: TGCGCCAGCAGTTATGAAGGACTAGCGGGGGGCACAGATACGCAGTATTTT

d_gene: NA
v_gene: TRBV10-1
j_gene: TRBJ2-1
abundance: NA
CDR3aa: CASRPRGEQFF
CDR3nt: TGCGCCAGCAGACCTAGGGGTGAGCAGTTCTTC

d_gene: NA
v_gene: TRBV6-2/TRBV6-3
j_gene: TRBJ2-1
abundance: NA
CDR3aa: CASSYLLENEQFF
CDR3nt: TGTGCCAGCAGTTACTTACTAGAAAATGAGCAGTTCTTC

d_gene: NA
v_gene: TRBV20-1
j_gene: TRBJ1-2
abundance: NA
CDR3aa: CSLPGRYGYTF
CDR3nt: TGCAGTTTACCGGGCCGTTATGGCTACACCTTC

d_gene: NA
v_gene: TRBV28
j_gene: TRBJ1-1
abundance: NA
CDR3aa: CASSRDWEGTEAFF
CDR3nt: TGTGCCAGCAGCCGCGACTGGGAGGGAACTGAAGCTTTCTTT

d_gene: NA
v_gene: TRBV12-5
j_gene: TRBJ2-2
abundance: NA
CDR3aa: CASGGQRYTGELFF
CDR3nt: TGTGCTAGTGGTGGACAGAGATACACCGGGGAGCTGTTTTTT

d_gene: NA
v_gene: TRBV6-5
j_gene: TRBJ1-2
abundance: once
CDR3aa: CATYGEGLDYTF
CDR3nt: TGTGCCACCTACGGTGAAGGGTTGGACTACACCTTC

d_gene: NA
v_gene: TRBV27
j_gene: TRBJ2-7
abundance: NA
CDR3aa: CASSFDGTYEQYF
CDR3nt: TGTGCCAGCAGTTTCGACGGAACCTACGAGCAGTACTTC

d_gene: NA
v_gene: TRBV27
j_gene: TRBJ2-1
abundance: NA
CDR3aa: CASSLGFSSYNEQFF
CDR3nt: TGTGCCAGCAGTTTAGGTTTTTCCTCCTACAATGAGCAGTTCTTC

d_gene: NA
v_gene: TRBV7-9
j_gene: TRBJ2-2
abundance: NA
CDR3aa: CASRAGTNTGELFF
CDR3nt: TGTGCCAGCAGGGCTGGGACAAACACCGGGGAGCTGTTTTTT

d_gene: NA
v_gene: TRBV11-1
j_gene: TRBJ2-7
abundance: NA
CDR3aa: CASSPPVGTYEQYF
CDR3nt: TGTGCCAGCAGCCCCCCCGTAGGAACCTACGAGCAGTACTTC

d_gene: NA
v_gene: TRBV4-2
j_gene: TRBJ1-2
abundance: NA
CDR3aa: CASSPQGSQSNYGYTF
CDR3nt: TGTGCCAGCAGCCCCCAGGGGTCCCAGAGTAACTATGGCTACACCTTC

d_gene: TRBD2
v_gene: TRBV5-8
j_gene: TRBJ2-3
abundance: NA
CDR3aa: CASSPVWTSERHTDTQYF
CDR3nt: TGTGCCAGCAGCCCGGTGTGGACTAGCGAACGCCATACAGATACGCAGTATTTT

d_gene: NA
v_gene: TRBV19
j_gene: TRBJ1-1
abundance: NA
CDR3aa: CASSMWRGTEAFF
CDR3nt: TGTGCCAGTAGTATGTGGAGGGGCACTGAAGCTTTCTTT

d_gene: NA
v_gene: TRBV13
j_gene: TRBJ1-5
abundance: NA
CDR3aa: CASSFGSSNQPQHF
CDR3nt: TGTGCCAGCAGCTTCGGCAGTAGCAATCAGCCCCAGCATTTT

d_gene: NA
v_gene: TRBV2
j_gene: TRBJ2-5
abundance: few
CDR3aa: CASRLLGMYQETQYF
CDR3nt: TGTGCCAGCAGACTTCTGGGAATGTACCAAGAGACCCAGTACTTC

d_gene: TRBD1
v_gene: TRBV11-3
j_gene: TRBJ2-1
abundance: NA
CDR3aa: CASSLDWQGAYNEQFF
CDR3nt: TGTGCCAGCAGCTTAGATTGGCAGGGGGCCTACAATGAGCAGTTCTTC

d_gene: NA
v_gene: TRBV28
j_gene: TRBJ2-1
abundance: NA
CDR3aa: CASSLDPGNEQFF
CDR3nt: TGTGCCAGCAGTTTGGACCCTGGGAATGAGCAGTTCTTC

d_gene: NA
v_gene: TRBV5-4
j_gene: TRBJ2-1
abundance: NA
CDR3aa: CASSLVETLSEQFF
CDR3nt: TGTGCCAGCAGCTTGGTCGAAACTTTGAGTGAGCAGTTCTTC

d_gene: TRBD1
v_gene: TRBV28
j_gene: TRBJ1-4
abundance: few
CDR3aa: CASSLGTGGVLARGELFF
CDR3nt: TGTGCCAGCAGTTTAGGGACAGGGGGCGTTTTAGCCCGTGGGGAACTGTTTTTT

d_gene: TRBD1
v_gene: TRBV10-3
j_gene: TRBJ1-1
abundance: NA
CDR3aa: CAIRITIGTGGTEAFF
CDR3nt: TGTGCCATCAGGATAACGATTGGGACAGGGGGAACTGAAGCTTTCTTT

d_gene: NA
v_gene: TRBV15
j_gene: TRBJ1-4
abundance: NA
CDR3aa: CATSRQAPATNEKLFF
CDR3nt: TGTGCCACCAGTCGACAGGCCCCTGCAACTAATGAAAAACTGTTTTTT

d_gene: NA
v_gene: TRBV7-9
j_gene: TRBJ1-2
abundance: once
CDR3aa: CASSYTQGPYTF
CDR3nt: TGTGCCAGCAGTTACACACAGGGACCCTACACCTTC

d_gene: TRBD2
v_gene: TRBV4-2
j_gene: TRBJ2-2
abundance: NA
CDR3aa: CASSPRPGTTNTGELFF
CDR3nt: TGTGCCAGCAGCCCGCGGCCCGGGACTACTAACACCGGGGAGCTGTTTTTT

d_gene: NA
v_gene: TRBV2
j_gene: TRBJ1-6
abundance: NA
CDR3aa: CASSEESPAISPLHF
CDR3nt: TGTGCCAGCAGTGAAGAAAGTCCCGCCATTTCACCCCTCCACTTT

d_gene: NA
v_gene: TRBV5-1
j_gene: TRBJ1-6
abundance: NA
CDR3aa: CASSTGDGNSPLHF
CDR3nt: TGCGCCAGCAGCACTGGAGATGGGAATTCACCCCTCCACTTT

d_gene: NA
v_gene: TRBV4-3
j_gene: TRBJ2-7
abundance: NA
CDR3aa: CASSQVPGGTYEQYF
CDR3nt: TGCGCCAGCAGCCAAGTTCCCGGGGGCACTTACGAGCAGTACTTC

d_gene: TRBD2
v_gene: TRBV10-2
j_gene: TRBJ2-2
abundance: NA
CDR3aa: CASSSGVMGNGELFF
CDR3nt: TGCGCCAGCAGTAGCGGGGTGATGGGCAACGGGGAGCTGTTTTTT

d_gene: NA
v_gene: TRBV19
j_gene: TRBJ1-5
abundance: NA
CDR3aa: CASSTTFGGLSNQPQHF
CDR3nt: TGTGCCAGTAGTACCACCTTTGGGGGACTTAGCAATCAGCCCCAGCATTTT

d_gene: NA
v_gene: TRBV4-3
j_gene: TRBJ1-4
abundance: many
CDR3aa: CASSHRTGGNEKLFF
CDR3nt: TGCGCCAGCAGCCACCGAACGGGGGGGAATGAAAAACTGTTTTTT

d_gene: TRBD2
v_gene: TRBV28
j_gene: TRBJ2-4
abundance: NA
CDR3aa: CASSQLAGGENIQYF
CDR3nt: TGTGCCAGCAGCCAGCTCGCGGGAGGGGAAAACATTCAGTACTTC

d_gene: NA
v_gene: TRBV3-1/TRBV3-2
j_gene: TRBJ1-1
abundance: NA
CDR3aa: CASSQWDGVPEAFF
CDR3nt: TGTGCCAGCAGCCAATGGGACGGAGTCCCTGAAGCTTTCTTT

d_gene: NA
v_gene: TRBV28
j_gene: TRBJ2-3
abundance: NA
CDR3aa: CASRYNSASPVDTQYF
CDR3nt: TGTGCCAGCAGATACAACTCTGCTTCCCCCGTGGATACGCAGTATTTT

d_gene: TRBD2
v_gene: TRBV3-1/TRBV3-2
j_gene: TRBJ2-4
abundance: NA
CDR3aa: CASSQGGGALRAKNIQYF
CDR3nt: TGTGCCAGCAGCCAGGGCGGGGGGGCGCTCCGGGCCAAAAACATTCAGTACTTC

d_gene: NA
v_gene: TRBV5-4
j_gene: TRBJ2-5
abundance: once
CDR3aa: CASSPPQGIGETQYF
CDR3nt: TGTGCCAGCAGCCCGCCACAGGGAATCGGAGAGACCCAGTACTTC